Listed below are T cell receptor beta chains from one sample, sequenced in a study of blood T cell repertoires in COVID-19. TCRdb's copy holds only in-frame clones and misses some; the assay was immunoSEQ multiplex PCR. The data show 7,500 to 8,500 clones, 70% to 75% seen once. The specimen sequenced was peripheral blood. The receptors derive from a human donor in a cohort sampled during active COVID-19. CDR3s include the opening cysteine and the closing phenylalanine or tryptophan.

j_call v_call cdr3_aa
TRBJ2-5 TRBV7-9 CASSTGTSAETQYF
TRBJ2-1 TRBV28 CASSLSSLNPGGSYNEQFF
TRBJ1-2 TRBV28 CASSAGQGLLDGYTF
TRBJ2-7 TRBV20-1 CSASFLGPYEQYF
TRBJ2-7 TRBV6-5 CASSYSESYEQYF
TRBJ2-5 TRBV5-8 CASSLGAGAGQETQYF
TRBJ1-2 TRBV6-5 CASSYSGGVDYGYTF
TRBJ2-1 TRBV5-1 CASSLGQGGDEQFF
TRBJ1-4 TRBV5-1 CASSFDSYNEKLFF
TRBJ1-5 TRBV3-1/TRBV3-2 CASSQGRGPQHF
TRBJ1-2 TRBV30 CAQTGSYGYTF
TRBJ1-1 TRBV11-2 CASSSRGYTEAFF
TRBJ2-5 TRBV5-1 CASSLASRAGVETQYF
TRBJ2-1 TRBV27 CASSLALAGYNEQFF
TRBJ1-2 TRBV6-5 CASSYLQGYGYTF
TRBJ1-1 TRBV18 CASSGGVGTEAFF
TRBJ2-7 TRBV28 CASSIRDRYYEQYF
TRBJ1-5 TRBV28 CASSLEGGGNQPQHF
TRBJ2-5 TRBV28 CASSFGLAGDGVSGETQYF
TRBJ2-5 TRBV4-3 CASSLEASGRRKTQYF
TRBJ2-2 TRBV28 CASSLRGLGSSGELFF
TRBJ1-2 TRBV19 CASTWGGDYGYTF
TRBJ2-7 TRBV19 CASSAGTGVFGEQYF
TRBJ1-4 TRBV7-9 CASSLGHGEKLFF
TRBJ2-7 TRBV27 CASSFSGSFPEQYF
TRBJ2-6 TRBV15 CATSRGTEGYSGANVLTF
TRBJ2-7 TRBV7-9 CASSFRGGVYEQYF
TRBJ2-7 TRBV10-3 CAISDGLALLYEQYF
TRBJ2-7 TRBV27 CASSLSPGLSYEQYF
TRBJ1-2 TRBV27 CASSPRTGGNGYTF
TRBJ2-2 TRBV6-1 CASSEGAGTAGELFF
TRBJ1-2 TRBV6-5 CASSGGDSDGYTF
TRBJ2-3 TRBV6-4 CASSEDSSTDTQYF
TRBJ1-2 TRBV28 CASSSQGGRPRGYTF
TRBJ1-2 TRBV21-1 CASSKGSGDLYGYTF
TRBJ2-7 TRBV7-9 CASSLSGTAYEQYF
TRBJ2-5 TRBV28 CASSLRRREKETQYF
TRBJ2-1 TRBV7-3 CASSLAASSYNEQFF
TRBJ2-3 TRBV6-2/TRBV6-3 CASSYSWSGRAPDTQYF
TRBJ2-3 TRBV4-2 CASSRRTSGMGDTQYF
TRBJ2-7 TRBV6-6 CASSPTSYHEQYF
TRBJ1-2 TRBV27 CASRTGGAWVGYTF